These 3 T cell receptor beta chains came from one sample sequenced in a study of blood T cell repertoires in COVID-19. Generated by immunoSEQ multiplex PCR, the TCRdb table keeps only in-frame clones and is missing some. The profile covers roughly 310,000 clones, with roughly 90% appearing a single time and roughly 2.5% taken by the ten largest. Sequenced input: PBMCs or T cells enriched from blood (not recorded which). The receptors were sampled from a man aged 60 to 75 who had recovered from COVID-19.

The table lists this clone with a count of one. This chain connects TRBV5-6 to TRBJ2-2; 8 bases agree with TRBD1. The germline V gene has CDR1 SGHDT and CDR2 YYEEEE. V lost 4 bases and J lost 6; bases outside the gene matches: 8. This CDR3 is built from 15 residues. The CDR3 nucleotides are TGTGCCAGCAGCATCCCGGACAGGGTCGCCGGGGAGCTGTTTTTT. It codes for CASSIPDRVAGELFF.

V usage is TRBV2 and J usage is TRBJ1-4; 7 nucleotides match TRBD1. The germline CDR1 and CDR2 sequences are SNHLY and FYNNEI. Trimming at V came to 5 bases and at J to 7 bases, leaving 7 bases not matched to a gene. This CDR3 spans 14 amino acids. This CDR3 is CASSNRGRGEKLFF. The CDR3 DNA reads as TGTGCCAGCAGTAACAGGGGTAGGGGTGAAAAACTGTTTTTT.

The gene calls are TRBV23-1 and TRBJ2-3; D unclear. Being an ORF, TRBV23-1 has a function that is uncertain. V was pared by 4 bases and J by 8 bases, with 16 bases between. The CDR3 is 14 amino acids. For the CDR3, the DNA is TGCGCCAGCAGTCCTGGGCCTTACCCCGGTACGCAGTATTTT. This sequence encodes CASSPGPYPGTQYF.